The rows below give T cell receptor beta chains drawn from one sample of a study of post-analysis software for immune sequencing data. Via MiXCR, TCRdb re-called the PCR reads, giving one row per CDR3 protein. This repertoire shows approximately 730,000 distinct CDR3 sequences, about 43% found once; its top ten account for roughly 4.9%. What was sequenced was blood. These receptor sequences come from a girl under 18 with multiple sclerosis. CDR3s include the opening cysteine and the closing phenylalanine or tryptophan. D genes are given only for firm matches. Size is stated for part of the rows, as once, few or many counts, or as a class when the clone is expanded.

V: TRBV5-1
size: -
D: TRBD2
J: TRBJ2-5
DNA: TGCGCCAGCAGCGGACTAGCGGGAGGGCCTCAGTTTCAAGAGACCCAGTACTTC
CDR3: CASSGLAGGPQFQETQYF

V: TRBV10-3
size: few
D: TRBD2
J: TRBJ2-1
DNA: TGTGCCATCAGTGAAGATGCGGCGGGAGTACACAATGAGCAGTTCTTC
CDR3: CAISEDAAGVHNEQFF

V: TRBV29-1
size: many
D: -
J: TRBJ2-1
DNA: TGCAGCGTTGAATCCCGCAGGCGGGGCTTCGATGAGCAGTTCTTC
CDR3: CSVESRRRGFDEQFF

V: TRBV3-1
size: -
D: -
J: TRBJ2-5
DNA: TGTGCCAGCAACAAACAAGGGGAGACCCAGTACTTC
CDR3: CASNKQGETQYF

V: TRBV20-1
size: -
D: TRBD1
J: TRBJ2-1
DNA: TGCAGTGCTAGCGCCCCCGGGACAGCCATCACCAATGAGCAGTTCTTC
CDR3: CSASAPGTAITNEQFF

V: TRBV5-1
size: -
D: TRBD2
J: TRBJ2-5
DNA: TGCGCCAGCAGCTTGGGTCTAGCGGGAAACTTAGAGACCCAGTACTTC
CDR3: CASSLGLAGNLETQYF

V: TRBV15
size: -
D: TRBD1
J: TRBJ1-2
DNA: TGTGCCACCAGCCCTGGACAGGACTATGGCTACACCTTC
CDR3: CATSPGQDYGYTF

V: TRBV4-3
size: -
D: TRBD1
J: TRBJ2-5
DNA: TGCGCCAGCAGCCACGGGGACAGTCTTAAAGAGACCCAGTACTTC
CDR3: CASSHGDSLKETQYF

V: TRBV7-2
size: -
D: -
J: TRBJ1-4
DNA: TGTGCCAGCAGCTTCGGGAGCGATGAAAAACTGTTTTTT
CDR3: CASSFGSDEKLFF

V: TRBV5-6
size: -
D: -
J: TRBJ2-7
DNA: TGTGCCAGCAGCACGGGACCGGGAGAGGGCTACGAGCAGTACTTC
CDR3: CASSTGPGEGYEQYF

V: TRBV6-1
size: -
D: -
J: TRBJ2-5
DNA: TGTGCCAGCAGTGGGAGGCGAGAAGAGACCCAGTACTTC
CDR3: CASSGRREETQYF

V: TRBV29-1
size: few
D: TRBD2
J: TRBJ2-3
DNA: TGCAGCGTTGAGAAAGGGGCGGGAGGGTCACCCAATACGCAGTATTTT
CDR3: CSVEKGAGGSPNTQYF

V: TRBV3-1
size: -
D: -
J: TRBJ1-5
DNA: TGTGCCAGCAGTCAATACGATGTCGATCAGCCCCAGCATTTT
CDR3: CASSQYDVDQPQHF

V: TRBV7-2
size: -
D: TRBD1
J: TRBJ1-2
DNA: TGTGCCAGCAGTTTGGGCAGGGGGACCTATGGCTACACCTTC
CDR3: CASSLGRGTYGYTF

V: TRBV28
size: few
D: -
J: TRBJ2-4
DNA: TGTGCCAGCAGTTGGTTCGATTCCCTAGCCAAAAACATTCAGTACTTC
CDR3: CASSWFDSLAKNIQYF

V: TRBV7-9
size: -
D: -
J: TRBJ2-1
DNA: TGTGCCAGCAGCTCGGCTCGAGAGCCCTACGAGCAGTTCTTC
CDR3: CASSSAREPYEQFF

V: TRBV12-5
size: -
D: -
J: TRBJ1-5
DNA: TGTGCTAGTGGTTTGGGACAGCCTGAATGGCCCCAGCATTTT
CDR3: CASGLGQPEWPQHF

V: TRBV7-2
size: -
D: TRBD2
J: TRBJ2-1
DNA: TGTGCCAGCGGACCCGGGACTAGAATCAATGAGCAGTTCTTC
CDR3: CASGPGTRINEQFF

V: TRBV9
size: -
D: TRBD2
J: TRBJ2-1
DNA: TGTGCCAGCAGCGAACGAGGGACTACTTCCTACAATGAGCAGTTCTTC
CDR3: CASSERGTTSYNEQFF

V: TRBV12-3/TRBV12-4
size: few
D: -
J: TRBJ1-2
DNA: TGTGCCAGCAGTTTCGGCAAGTGGGGCTACACCTTC
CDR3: CASSFGKWGYTF

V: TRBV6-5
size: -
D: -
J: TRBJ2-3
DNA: TGTGCCAGCCGCCGGCCGGGCGGAGATACGCAGTATTTT
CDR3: CASRRPGGDTQYF

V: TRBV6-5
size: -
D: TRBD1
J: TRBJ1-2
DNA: TGTGCCAGCAGTTTCAACCGACAGGGGAGACGCTATGGCTACACCTTC
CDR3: CASSFNRQGRRYGYTF

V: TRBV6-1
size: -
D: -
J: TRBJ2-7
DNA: TGTGCCAGCAACCCCAGCGGGTCCTCCTACGAGCAGTACTTC
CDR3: CASNPSGSSYEQYF

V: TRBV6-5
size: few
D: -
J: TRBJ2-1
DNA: TGTGCCAGCAGCTCCCGGGGGGCGGGGTACAATGAGCAGTTCTTC
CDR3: CASSSRGAGYNEQFF

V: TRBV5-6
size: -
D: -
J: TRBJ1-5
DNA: TGTGCCAGCAGCATGGACCCAAATCAGCCCCAGCATTTT
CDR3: CASSMDPNQPQHF

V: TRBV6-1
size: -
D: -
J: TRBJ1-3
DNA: TGTGCCAGCAGTGAAGCGTCGGTAGGGCGCTCTGGAAACACCATATATTTT
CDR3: CASSEASVGRSGNTIYF

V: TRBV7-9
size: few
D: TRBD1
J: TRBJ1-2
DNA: TGTGCCAGCAGCTTAGTGGGCCGGACAGGGGACCATGGCTACACCTTC
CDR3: CASSLVGRTGDHGYTF

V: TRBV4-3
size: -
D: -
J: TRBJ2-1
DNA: TGCGCCAGCATCGGATCAGGTTACAATGAGCAGTTCTTC
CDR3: CASIGSGYNEQFF

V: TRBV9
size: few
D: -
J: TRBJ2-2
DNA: TGTGCCAGTAGCGTAGTAACGACATCCGGGGAGCTGTTTTTT
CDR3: CASSVVTTSGELFF

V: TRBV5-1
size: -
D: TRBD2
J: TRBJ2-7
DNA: TGTGCCAGCAGCTTAGAGGCGGGGGCCTACGAGCAGTACTTC
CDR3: CASSLEAGAYEQYF

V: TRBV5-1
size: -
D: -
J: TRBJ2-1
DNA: TGCGCCAGCAGCCCGGGGACCAAGTACAATGAGCAGTTCTTC
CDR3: CASSPGTKYNEQFF

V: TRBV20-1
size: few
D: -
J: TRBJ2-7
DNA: TGCAGTGCGCGAAGAGTTATTGGGGACTACGAGCAGTACTTC
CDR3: CSARRVIGDYEQYF

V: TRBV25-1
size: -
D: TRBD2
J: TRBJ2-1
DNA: TGTGCCAGCAGTGAACCGGGGGTAGCGGGAGTATATGAGCAGTTCTTC
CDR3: CASSEPGVAGVYEQFF

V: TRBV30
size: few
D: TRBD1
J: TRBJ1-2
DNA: TGTGCCTGGAGTCGTGACAGGGGGCTGTTTGGCTACACCTTC
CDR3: CAWSRDRGLFGYTF

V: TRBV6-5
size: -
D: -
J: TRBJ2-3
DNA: TGTGCCAGCAGTTCCCCAGGGACTCCCGTGGATACGCAGTATTTT
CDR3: CASSSPGTPVDTQYF

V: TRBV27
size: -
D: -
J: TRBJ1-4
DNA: TGTGCCAGCAAATCTCGGGCAACTAATGAAAAACTGTTTTTT
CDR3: CASKSRATNEKLFF

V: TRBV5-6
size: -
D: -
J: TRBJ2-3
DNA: TGTGCCAGCAGCAAACCGGGGCAAGGCTTCGAAGATACGCAGTATTTT
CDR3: CASSKPGQGFEDTQYF

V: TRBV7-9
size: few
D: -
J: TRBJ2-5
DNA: TGTGCCAGCAGCTTACGGGATCTGCGGGACCAAGAGACCCAGTACTTC
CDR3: CASSLRDLRDQETQYF

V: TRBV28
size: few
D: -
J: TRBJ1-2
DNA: TGTGCCAGCAGACAGGAACAGGCGGGGGGCTATGGCTACACCTTC
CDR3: CASRQEQAGGYGYTF

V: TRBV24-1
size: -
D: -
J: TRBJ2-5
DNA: TGTGCCACCAGTCCCGGGGGGCCCCTTCAAGAGACCCAGTACTTC
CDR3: CATSPGGPLQETQYF

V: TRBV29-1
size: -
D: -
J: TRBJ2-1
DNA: TGCAGCGCCGGGTGGGGTCAGACCCAGTTCTTC
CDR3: CSAGWGQTQFF

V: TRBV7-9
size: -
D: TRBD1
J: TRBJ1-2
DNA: TGTGCCAGCAGCCTCGACGGGACAGATGGCTACACCTTC
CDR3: CASSLDGTDGYTF

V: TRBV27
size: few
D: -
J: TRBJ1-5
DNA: TGTGCCAGCAGTTTAGGCAACAATGGACAGCCCCAGCATTTT
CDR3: CASSLGNNGQPQHF

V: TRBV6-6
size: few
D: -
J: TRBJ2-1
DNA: TGTGCCAGCAGTTACTCCATGACGTTAGACGAGCAGTTCTTC
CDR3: CASSYSMTLDEQFF

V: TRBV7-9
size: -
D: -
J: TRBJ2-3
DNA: TGTGCCAGCAGCTCCCGGGCGGACATCTATACAGACACGCAGTATTTT
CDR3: CASSSRADIYTDTQYF

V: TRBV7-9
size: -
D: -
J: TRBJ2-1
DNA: TGTGCCAGCAGCTTACCCCGGGAGCAGTTCTTC
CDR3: CASSLPREQFF

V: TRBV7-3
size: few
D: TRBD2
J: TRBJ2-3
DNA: TGTGCCAGCGGTCTAGCGGGAGGGCCAGATACGCAGTATTTT
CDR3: CASGLAGGPDTQYF

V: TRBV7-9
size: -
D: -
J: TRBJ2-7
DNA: TGTGCCAGCAGCTTAGGGGAAGGGACGAGACCCTACGAGCAGTACTTC
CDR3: CASSLGEGTRPYEQYF

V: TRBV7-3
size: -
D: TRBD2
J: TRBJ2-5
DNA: TGTGCCAGCAGCGACGCCCTTGGACTAGCGGGCGCATACCAAGAGACCCAGTACTTC
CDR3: CASSDALGLAGAYQETQYF

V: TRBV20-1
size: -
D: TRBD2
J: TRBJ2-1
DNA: TGCAGTGCTAGAGCCGGCGGGAGGGGGACCGGGGAGCTGTTCTTC
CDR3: CSARAGGRGTGELFF

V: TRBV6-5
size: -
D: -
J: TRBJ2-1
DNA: TGTGCCAGCAGTTGGGGGACCACCCGGGGAAGGTCTGAGCAGTTCTTC
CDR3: CASSWGTTRGRSEQFF

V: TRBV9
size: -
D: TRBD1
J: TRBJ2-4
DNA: TGTGCCAGCAGCGCCACCGGGACAGGGATTGGTACGGCCAAAAACATTCAGTACTTC
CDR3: CASSATGTGIGTAKNIQYF

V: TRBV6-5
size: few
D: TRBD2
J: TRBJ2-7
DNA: TGTGCCAGCAGCGAGAGGGCGGGAGGTTTTTACGAGCAGTACTTC
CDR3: CASSERAGGFYEQYF